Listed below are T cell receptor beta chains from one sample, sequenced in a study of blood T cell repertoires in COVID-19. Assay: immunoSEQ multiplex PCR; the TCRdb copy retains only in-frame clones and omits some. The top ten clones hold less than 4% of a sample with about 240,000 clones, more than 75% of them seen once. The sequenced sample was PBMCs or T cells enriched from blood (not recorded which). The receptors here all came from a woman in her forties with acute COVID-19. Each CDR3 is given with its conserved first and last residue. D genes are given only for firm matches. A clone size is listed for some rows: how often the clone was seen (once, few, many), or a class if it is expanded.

CASSHRSNEKLFF TGTGCCAGCAGCCACAGATCTAATGAAAAACTGTTTTTT NA TRBJ1-4 NA TRBV3-1/TRBV3-2
CASSEHKAGEQYF TGCGCCAGCAGTGAGCACAAGGCGGGGGAGCAGTACTTC NA TRBJ2-7 NA TRBV10-2
CATSRDPGRGRDEQYF TGTGCCACCAGCAGAGATCCCGGCCGGGGTCGGGACGAGCAGTACTTC NA TRBJ2-7 NA TRBV15
CASSRVDRTFYGYTF TGCGCCAGCAGCCGAGTCGACAGAACCTTTTATGGCTACACCTTC NA TRBJ1-2 once TRBV5-1
CASSLVRNEQFF TGCGCCAGCAGCTTGGTTAGAAATGAGCAGTTCTTC NA TRBJ2-1 few TRBV5-1
CASSAISRGGAIYF TGTGCCAGTAGCGCTATCTCCAGAGGGGGGGCCATATATTTT NA TRBJ1-3 once TRBV19
CASSLSRGLFGYTF TGTGCCAGCAGTTTATCCAGGGGGCTCTTCGGCTACACCTTC TRBD1 TRBJ1-2 NA TRBV27
CASSLAPAGYNEQFF TGTGCCAGCAGCTTAGCGCCGGCAGGTTACAATGAGCAGTTCTTC NA TRBJ2-1 NA TRBV7-9
CASSHGLTELFWEDYGYTF TGTGCCAGCAGCCACGGTTTGACAGAGCTTTTTTGGGAGGACTATGGCTACACCTTC NA TRBJ1-2 NA TRBV21-1
CASSRGQGGTDTQYF TGCGCCAGCAGCCGTGGACAGGGTGGGACAGATACGCAGTATTTT TRBD1 TRBJ2-3 NA TRBV5-1
CASSLPGLAASSYNEQFF TGTGCCAGCAGCTTACCTGGACTAGCGGCCAGCTCCTACAATGAGCAGTTCTTC TRBD2 TRBJ2-1 NA TRBV11-2
CASSKTGYEQYF TGTGCCAGCAGCAAGACAGGATACGAGCAGTACTTC NA TRBJ2-7 NA TRBV12-3/TRBV12-4
CSASSSGQGPNEQYF TGCAGTGCTAGTTCTTCGGGACAGGGGCCCAACGAGCAGTACTTC TRBD1 TRBJ2-7 NA TRBV20-1
CATSDLGGAATQETQYF TGTGCCACCAGTGATTTGGGCGGGGCGGCGACTCAAGAGACCCAGTACTTC NA TRBJ2-5 NA TRBV24-1
CASSLNRGVAGELFF TGTGCCAGCAGCCTGAACAGGGGGGTGGCCGGGGAGCTGTTTTTT TRBD1 TRBJ2-2 once TRBV6-6
CASSHSPGEKGKTEAFF TGTGCCAGCAGCCACTCGCCGGGGGAGAAAGGGAAGACTGAAGCTTTCTTT NA TRBJ1-1 NA TRBV5-6
CASSFFASGSNEQFF TGTGCCAGCAGTTTTTTTGCTAGCGGTAGCAATGAGCAGTTCTTC TRBD2 TRBJ2-1 NA TRBV27
CASSSGYGYTF TGTGCCAGCAGTTCCGGCTATGGCTACACCTTC NA TRBJ1-2 NA TRBV12-3/TRBV12-4